This entry is about one T cell receptor (beta chain). The data stem from a study of blood T cell repertoires in COVID-19. Overall study context: Donors in the United States, Italy and Spain gave samples during acute or convalescent COVID-19. Sample material is recorded as cDNA or gDNA derived from T cells, B-cell-depleted T cells, or PBMCs.

Authors' data handling: Counts of nucleated cells, estimated from reference gene primer amplification, were obtained. Sequenced by immunoSEQ multiplex PCR; TCRdb stores in-frame clones only, minus some. The DNA was the basis for D and trimming; V, J and clone size are from that table. The table shows more than 85,000 clones, with nearly 90% occurring only once. Germline V gene sequence: CDR1 MNHEY, CDR2 SVGAGI. V was shortened by 3 bases and J by 7 bases, with 15 bases between the two germline ends. The CDR3 contains 14 residues. The chain carries TRBV6-5 and TRBJ1-1; the D gene is possibly TRBD1 (6 bases). Sequences were obtained from peripheral blood. The TCR sequence derives from a human donor in a cohort sampled during active COVID-19. The CDR3 nucleotides are TGTGCCAGCAGTTATCAGGGGTTAATGGGTGAAGCTTTCTTT. This codes for CASSYQGLMGEAFF.